Each of the 9 T cell receptor beta chains below was sequenced from the same sample in a study of blood T cell repertoires in COVID-19. Method: immunoSEQ multiplex PCR; TCRdb's copy keeps in-frame clones and lacks some. In the table there are roughly 200,000 clones, 75% to 80% of which are singletons. The sequencing input was peripheral blood. All receptors derive from a woman aged 45-65 years with active or convalescent COVID-19.

The chain combines TRBV29-1 with TRBJ1-1; TRBD1 aligns across 7 bases. The CDR3 runs to 12 residues. V shed 6 bases, J shed 0 bases, and the junction held 1 base outside the gene matches. Looked up from germline, CDR1 is SQVTM and CDR2 is ANQGSEA. The CDR3, as DNA: TGCAGCGTGGGACAGATGAACACTGAAGCTTTCTTT. Translating gives CSVGQMNTEAFF.

This chain joins TRBV30 and TRBJ1-1; D unclear. Germline V gene sequence: CDR1 GTSNPN, CDR2 SVGIG (reference sequence). CDR3 length: 14 amino acids. V lost 3 bases to trimming and J lost 8 bases, with 19 bases between them. The CDR3 DNA reads as TGTGCCTGGAGACGGGTGCCCGGGAGCATCGAAGCTTTCTTT. The encoded protein is CAWRRVPGSIEAFF.

The chain combines TRBV7-2 with TRBJ2-7; 9 bases are a match to TRBD1. This CDR3 has 14 residues. The V gene end was trimmed by 5 bases and the J gene end by 1 base; junction bases not matched to a gene: 3. From germline, CDR1 is SGHTA and CDR2 FQGNSA. CDR3 DNA: TGTGCCAGCAGCCTCGGGACAGGGTCCTACGAGCAGTACTTC. This sequence encodes CASSLGTGSYEQYF.

The chain couples TRBV6-2 or TRBV6-3 to TRBJ1-5; D not resolved. Trimming removed 2 bases at V and 9 bases at J, with 14 bases between. The CDR3 totals 14 residues. Germline CDR1 reads MNHEY; CDR2 reads SVGEGT. CDR3 in amino acids: CASSYVGSRGPQHF. The CDR3 DNA reads as TGTGCCAGCAGTTACGTAGGGAGCCGGGGGCCCCAGCATTTT.

CDR3 nucleotides: TGTGCCAGCAGTAACCCGCTAGCGGGACGTGGTGAGACCCAGTACTTC. It yields the protein CASSNPLAGRGETQYF. This rearrangement joins TRBV6-2 or TRBV6-3 to TRBJ2-5; 9 nucleotides align to TRBD2. V dropped 5 bases and J dropped 5; count of bases not matched to a gene: 12. The CDR3 sequence is 16 residues long. CDR1 and CDR2 (germline): MNHEY, SVGEGT.

The chain combines TRBV11-1 with TRBJ2-5, with 10 bases identical to TRBD1. Germline V gene sequence: CDR1 SGHAT, CDR2 FQDESV (reference sequence). With V trimmed by 5 bases and J by 5 bases, 2 bases remained unmatched. This CDR3 is built from 13 residues. The DNA for the CDR3 is TGTGCCAGCAGCCGGGACAGGGGTGAGACCCAGTACTTC. This sequence encodes CASSRDRGETQYF.

The gene calls are TRBV6-5 and TRBJ1-3; D gene ambiguous. V gave up 2 bases and J gave up 0 bases, with 11 bases separating them. CDR1 and CDR2 from the germline V gene are MNHEY and SVGAGI. The CDR3 has 16 amino acids. The CDR3 region has the DNA TGTGCCAGCAGTTACGAGCCAGGAATCTCTGGAAACACCATATATTTT. Translating it yields CASSYEPGISGNTIYF.

The CDR3 protein is CASRSTGFREKLFF. CDR3 DNA sequence: TGTGCCAGCAGATCAACAGGGTTTAGGGAAAAACTGTTTTTT. The rearrangement uses TRBV27 and TRBJ1-4; tentative D call: TRBD1 (6 bases). This CDR3 has 14 residues. Trimming took off 6 bases at V and 8 bases at J, with 16 bases between the two ends. Germline CDR1 is MNHEY and CDR2 is SMNVEV (reference sequence).

This clone was counted only a few times. V usage is TRBV30 and J usage is TRBJ1-4; TRBD1 matches at 7 bases. V lost 6 bases to trimming and J lost 4 bases; unmatched junction nucleotides: 5. The CDR3 is 13 residues long. The germline V gene encodes CDR1 GTSNPN and CDR2 SVGIG (reference sequence). CDR3 loop: CACTGAINEKLFF. CDR3 sequence (DNA): TGTGCCTGTACAGGGGCCATTAATGAAAAACTGTTTTTT. Using reference TRBV30 and TRBJ1-4 for the parts outside the CDR3, the full variable domain is SQTIHQWPATLVQPVGSPLSLECTVEGTSNPNLYWYRQAAGRGLQLLFYSVGIGQISSEVPQNLSASRPQDRQFILSSKKLLLSDSGFYLCACTGAINEKLFFGSGTQLSVL.